The rows below give T cell receptor beta chains drawn from one sample of a study of T cell changes during pregnancy in multiple sclerosis. The assay was immunoSEQ multiplex PCR, and TCRdb's table has in-frame clones only and misses some. There are about 68,000 clones in the sample; 90% occur only once, and around 1.5% lies in the top ten. This sample comprised peripheral blood, obtained in the third trimester of pregnancy. The receptors derive from a female donor with multiple sclerosis, enrolled in a pregnancy study. Each CDR3 is given with its conserved first and last residue. The order of the fields is CDR3 DNA, CDR3 protein, V gene, J gene, D gene, clone size. A D gene is named only where the DNA matches it firmly. Size is stated for part of the rows, as once, few or many counts, or as a class when the clone is expanded.

CDR3nt: TGTGCCAGCAGTTCGGGACAGAATTCACCCCTCCACTTT; CDR3aa: CASSSGQNSPLHF; v_gene: TRBV28; j_gene: TRBJ1-6; d_gene: TRBD1; abundance: few
CDR3nt: TGTGCCAGCAGCAACCGGGGGGGCGTAGAGACCCAGTACTTC; CDR3aa: CASSNRGGVETQYF; v_gene: TRBV7-2; j_gene: TRBJ2-5; d_gene: TRBD2; abundance: .
CDR3nt: TGTGCCAGCAGTTTATTTAGAGGGAACACTGAAGCTTTCTTT; CDR3aa: CASSLFRGNTEAFF; v_gene: TRBV27; j_gene: TRBJ1-1; d_gene: .; abundance: .
CDR3nt: TGTGCCAGCAGTGAACTCCTACAGCTGGGCGATTGGGGCTACACCTTC; CDR3aa: CASSELLQLGDWGYTF; v_gene: TRBV2; j_gene: TRBJ1-2; d_gene: .; abundance: .
CDR3nt: TGTGCCAGCAGCGCCGGCTCGGGAACCTTC; CDR3aa: CASSAGSGTF; v_gene: TRBV9; j_gene: TRBJ1-2; d_gene: .; abundance: .
CDR3nt: TGTGCCAGCAGTACCAGGTTGACTAATGAAAAACTGTTTTTT; CDR3aa: CASSTRLTNEKLFF; v_gene: TRBV27; j_gene: TRBJ1-4; d_gene: .; abundance: few
CDR3nt: TGCGCCAGCAGCGGGGGGGGCGCCGGCACCGGGGAGCTGTTTTTT; CDR3aa: CASSGGGAGTGELFF; v_gene: TRBV5-1; j_gene: TRBJ2-2; d_gene: .; abundance: once
CDR3nt: TGCGCCAGCAGCTTGACCTCGACTAGCGGGGAGACCCAGTACTTC; CDR3aa: CASSLTSTSGETQYF; v_gene: TRBV5-1; j_gene: TRBJ2-5; d_gene: TRBD2; abundance: .
CDR3nt: TGTGCCGCGGGGGGGGACCTAGGAACCCAGTACTTC; CDR3aa: CAAGGDLGTQYF; v_gene: TRBV6-5; j_gene: TRBJ2-5; d_gene: TRBD2; abundance: .
CDR3nt: TGCGCCAGCAGCTTGGACCTAGCGGGCCCCTACGAGCAGTACTTC; CDR3aa: CASSLDLAGPYEQYF; v_gene: TRBV5-1; j_gene: TRBJ2-7; d_gene: TRBD2; abundance: .
CDR3nt: TGTGCCTGGAGCGCCAACGGGGGAGAAGATGAAAAACTGTTTTTT; CDR3aa: CAWSANGGEDEKLFF; v_gene: TRBV30; j_gene: TRBJ1-4; d_gene: .; abundance: .
CDR3nt: TGTGCCAGCAGTGAAGGGGGGGGCGGTGAAAAACTGTTTTTT; CDR3aa: CASSEGGGGEKLFF; v_gene: TRBV6-1; j_gene: TRBJ1-4; d_gene: .; abundance: .
CDR3nt: TGTGCCAGCAGCTTAGACCCTTCTTCGGGGGGACCCACAGATACGCAGTATTTT; CDR3aa: CASSLDPSSGGPTDTQYF; v_gene: TRBV7-6; j_gene: TRBJ2-3; d_gene: TRBD2; abundance: .
CDR3nt: TGTGCCAGCAGGGGACAGAGCTACACCTTC; CDR3aa: CASRGQSYTF; v_gene: TRBV4-2; j_gene: TRBJ1-2; d_gene: TRBD1; abundance: .
CDR3nt: TGTGCCAGCAGTGAGCTGGCAGGGGGTTCGGAGACCCAGTACTTC; CDR3aa: CASSELAGGSETQYF; v_gene: TRBV2; j_gene: TRBJ2-5; d_gene: TRBD1; abundance: .
CDR3nt: TGCGCCAGCAGCCAACAGCGGGGTGAGGCTTTCTTT; CDR3aa: CASSQQRGEAFF; v_gene: TRBV5-1; j_gene: TRBJ1-1; d_gene: .; abundance: few
CDR3nt: TGTGCCAGTAGTCCGCGACTAGCGGGAGGGTTCTACAATGAGCAGTTCTTC; CDR3aa: CASSPRLAGGFYNEQFF; v_gene: TRBV19; j_gene: TRBJ2-1; d_gene: TRBD2; abundance: .
CDR3nt: TGCGCCAGCAGCCAAGATTGGACAGGGGGCTTTTACGGCTACACCTTC; CDR3aa: CASSQDWTGGFYGYTF; v_gene: TRBV4-3; j_gene: TRBJ1-2; d_gene: TRBD1; abundance: .
CDR3nt: TGCGCCAGCAGCTCTAGCGGGGCCTCTAAAGGCGAGCAGTACTTC; CDR3aa: CASSSSGASKGEQYF; v_gene: TRBV5-1; j_gene: TRBJ2-7; d_gene: TRBD2; abundance: .
CDR3nt: TGTGCCAGCAGTGAAGAACAGAAAAGATCAGCTTTCTTT; CDR3aa: CASSEEQKRSAFF; v_gene: TRBV6-1; j_gene: TRBJ1-1; d_gene: .; abundance: .
CDR3nt: TGTGCCAGCTCTTCGGGAACACCGAACACCGGGGAGCTGTTTTTT; CDR3aa: CASSSGTPNTGELFF; v_gene: TRBV18; j_gene: TRBJ2-2; d_gene: .; abundance: .
CDR3nt: TGTGCCAGCAGCTTTCCCAAAACACTAGCGGGAGGGTACCAGTACTTC; CDR3aa: CASSFPKTLAGGYQYF; v_gene: TRBV11-2; j_gene: TRBJ2-7; d_gene: TRBD2; abundance: .
CDR3nt: TGTGCCTGGATGTCGTTAGCGGGAAAAGAGACCCAGTACTTC; CDR3aa: CAWMSLAGKETQYF; v_gene: TRBV30; j_gene: TRBJ2-5; d_gene: TRBD2; abundance: .
CDR3nt: TGTGCCAGCAGCTTAGCAGGGGCCGTCGTTGGCTACACCTTC; CDR3aa: CASSLAGAVVGYTF; v_gene: TRBV7-2; j_gene: TRBJ1-2; d_gene: .; abundance: .